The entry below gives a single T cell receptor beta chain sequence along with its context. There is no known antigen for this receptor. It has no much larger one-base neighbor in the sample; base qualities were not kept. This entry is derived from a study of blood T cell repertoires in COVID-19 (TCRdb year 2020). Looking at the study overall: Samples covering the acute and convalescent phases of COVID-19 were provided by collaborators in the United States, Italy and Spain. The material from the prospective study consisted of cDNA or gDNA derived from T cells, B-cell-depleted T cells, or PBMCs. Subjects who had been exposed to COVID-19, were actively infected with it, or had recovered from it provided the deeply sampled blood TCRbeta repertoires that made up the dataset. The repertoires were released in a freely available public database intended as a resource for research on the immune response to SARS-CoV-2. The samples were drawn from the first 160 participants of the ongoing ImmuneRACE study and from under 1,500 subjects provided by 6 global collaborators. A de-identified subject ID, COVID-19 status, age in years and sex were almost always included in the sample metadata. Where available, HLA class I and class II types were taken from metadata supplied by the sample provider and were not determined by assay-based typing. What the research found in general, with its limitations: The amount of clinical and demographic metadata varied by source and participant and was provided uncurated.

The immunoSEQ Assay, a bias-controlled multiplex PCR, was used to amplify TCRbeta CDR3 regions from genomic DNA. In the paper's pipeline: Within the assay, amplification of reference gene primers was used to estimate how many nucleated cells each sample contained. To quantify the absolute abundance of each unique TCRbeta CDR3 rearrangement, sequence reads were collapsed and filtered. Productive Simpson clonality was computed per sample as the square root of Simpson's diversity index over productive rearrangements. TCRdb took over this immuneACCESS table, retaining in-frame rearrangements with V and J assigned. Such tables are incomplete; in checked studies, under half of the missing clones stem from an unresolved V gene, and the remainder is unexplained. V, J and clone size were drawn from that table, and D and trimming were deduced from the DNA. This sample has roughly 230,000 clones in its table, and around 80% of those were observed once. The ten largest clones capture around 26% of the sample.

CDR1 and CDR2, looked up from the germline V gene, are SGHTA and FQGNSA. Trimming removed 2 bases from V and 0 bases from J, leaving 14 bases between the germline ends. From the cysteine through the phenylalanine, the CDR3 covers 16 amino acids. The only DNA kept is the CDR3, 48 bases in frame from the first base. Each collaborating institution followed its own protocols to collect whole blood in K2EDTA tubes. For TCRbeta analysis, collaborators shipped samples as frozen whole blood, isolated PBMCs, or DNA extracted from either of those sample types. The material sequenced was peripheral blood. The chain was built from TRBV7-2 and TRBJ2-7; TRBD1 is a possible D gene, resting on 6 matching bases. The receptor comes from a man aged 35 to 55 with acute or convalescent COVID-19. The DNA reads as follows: TGTGCCAGCAGCTTAAGGACAGCCTCGAGCTCCTACGAGCAGTACTTC. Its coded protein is CASSLRTASSSYEQYF.